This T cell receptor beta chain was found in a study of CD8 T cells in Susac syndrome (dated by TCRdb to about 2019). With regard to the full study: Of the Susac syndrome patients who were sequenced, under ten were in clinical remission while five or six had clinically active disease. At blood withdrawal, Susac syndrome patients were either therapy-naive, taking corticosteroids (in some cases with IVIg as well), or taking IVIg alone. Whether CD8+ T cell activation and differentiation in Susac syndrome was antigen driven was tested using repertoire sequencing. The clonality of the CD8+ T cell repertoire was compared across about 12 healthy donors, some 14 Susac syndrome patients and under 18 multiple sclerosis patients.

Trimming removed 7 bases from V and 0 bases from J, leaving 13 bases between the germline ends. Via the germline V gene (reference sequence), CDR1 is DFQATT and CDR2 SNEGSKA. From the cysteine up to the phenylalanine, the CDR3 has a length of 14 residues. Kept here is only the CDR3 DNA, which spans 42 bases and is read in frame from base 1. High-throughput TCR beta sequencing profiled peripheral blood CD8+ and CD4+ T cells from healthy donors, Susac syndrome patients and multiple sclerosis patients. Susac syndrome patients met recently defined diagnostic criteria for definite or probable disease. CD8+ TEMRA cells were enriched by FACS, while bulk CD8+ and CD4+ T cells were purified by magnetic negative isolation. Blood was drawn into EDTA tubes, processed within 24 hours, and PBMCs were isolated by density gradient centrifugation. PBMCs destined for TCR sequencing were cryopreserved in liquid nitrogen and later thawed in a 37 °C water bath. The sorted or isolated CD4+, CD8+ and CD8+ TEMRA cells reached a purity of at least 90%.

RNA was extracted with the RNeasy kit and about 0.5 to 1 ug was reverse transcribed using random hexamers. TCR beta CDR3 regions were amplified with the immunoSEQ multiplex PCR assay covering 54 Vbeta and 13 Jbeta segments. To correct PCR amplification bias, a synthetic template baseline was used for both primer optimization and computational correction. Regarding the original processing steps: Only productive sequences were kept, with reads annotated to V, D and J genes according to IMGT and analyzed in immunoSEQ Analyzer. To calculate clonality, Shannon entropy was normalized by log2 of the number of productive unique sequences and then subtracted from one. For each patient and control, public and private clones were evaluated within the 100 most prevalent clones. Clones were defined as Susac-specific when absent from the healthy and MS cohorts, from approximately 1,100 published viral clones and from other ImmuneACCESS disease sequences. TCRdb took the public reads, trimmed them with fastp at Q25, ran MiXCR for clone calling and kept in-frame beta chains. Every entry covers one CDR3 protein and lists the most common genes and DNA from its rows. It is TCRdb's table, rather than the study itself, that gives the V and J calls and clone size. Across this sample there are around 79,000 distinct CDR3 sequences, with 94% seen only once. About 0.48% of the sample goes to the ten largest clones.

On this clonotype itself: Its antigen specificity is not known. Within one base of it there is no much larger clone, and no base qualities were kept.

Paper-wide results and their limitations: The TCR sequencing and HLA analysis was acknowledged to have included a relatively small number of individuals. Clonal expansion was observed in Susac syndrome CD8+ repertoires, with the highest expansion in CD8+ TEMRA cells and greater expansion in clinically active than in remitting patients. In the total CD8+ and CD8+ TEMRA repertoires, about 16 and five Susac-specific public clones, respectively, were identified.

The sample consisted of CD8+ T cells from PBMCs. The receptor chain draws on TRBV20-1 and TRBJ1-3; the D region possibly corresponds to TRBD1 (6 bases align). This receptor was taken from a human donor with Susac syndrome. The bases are TGCAGTGGTTCCGCAGGGGTCTCTGGAAACACCATATATTTT. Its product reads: CSGSAGVSGNTIYF.